A selection of T cell receptor beta chains follows, all from one sample in a study of shared clonotypes between healthy human individuals. This table comes from immunoSEQ multiplex PCR, and its TCRdb copy is limited to in-frame clones, with some not included. The table shows approximately 710,000 clones, with less than 95% occurring only once. Sequenced sample: memory CD8+ T cells from PBMCs. All receptors derive from a man between 18 and 29 years old in good health. Some clones in this sample may be carry-over from other donors' samples. CDR3s include the opening cysteine and the closing phenylalanine or tryptophan. The D gene is left open where the match is weak. Clone size, where shown, is once, few, many, or a class for clones that have expanded.

abundance | j_gene | v_gene | d_gene | CDR3aa | CDR3nt
. | TRBJ2-3 | TRBV4-2 | TRBD2 | CASSPLAGSTDTQYF | TGTGCCAGCAGCCCCCTAGCGGGGAGCACAGATACGCAGTATTTT
. | TRBJ2-2 | TRBV6-1 | . | CASTSPWDTGELFF | TGTGCCAGCACCTCGCCTTGGGACACCGGGGAGCTGTTTTTT
. | TRBJ2-7 | TRBV7-9 | TRBD1 | CASSWTGGAYEQYF | TGTGCCAGCAGCTGGACAGGGGGCGCCTACGAGCAGTACTTC
. | TRBJ2-7 | TRBV5-8 | . | CASSREPGRIDYEQYF | TGTGCCAGCAGCAGGGAACCGGGACGGATAGACTACGAGCAGTACTTC
. | TRBJ2-1 | TRBV7-3 | TRBD1 | CASSAGTGLNNEQFF | TGTGCCAGCAGCGCCGGGACAGGTCTTAACAATGAGCAGTTCTTC
few | TRBJ1-1 | TRBV5-6 | TRBD1 | CASSLGRGDTEAFF | TGTGCCAGCAGCTTGGGCAGGGGGGATACTGAAGCTTTCTTT
once | TRBJ2-1 | TRBV13 | . | CASSLGRRHNEQFF | TGTGCCAGCAGCTTAGGAAGGAGACACAATGAGCAGTTCTTC
few | TRBJ1-1 | TRBV5-1 | . | CASSLSRNTEAFF | TGCGCCAGCAGCTTGTCCAGGAACACTGAAGCTTTCTTT
. | TRBJ2-3 | TRBV11-2 | . | CASSLGPGTDTQYF | TGTGCCAGCAGCCTGGGGCCCGGGACAGATACGCAGTATTTT
once | TRBJ1-5 | TRBV18 | TRBD1 | CASSGTGSNQPQHF | TGTGCCAGCTCAGGGACAGGGAGCAATCAGCCCCAGCATTTT
. | TRBJ2-7 | TRBV6-1 | TRBD1 | CASSDPRQGASGEQYF | TGTGCCAGCAGTGACCCCCGACAGGGGGCCTCCGGGGAGCAGTACTTC
. | TRBJ1-1 | TRBV5-1 | . | CASSAGAGVDTEAFF | TGCGCCAGCAGCGCCGGCGCGGGAGTTGACACTGAAGCTTTCTTT
once | TRBJ2-3 | TRBV7-9 | TRBD2 | CASILASGNGDTQYF | TGTGCCAGCATCTTAGCTAGCGGGAATGGAGATACGCAGTATTTT
. | TRBJ2-1 | TRBV2 | TRBD2 | CASGLAENEQFF | TGTGCCAGCGGTCTAGCGGAAAATGAGCAGTTCTTC
. | TRBJ2-1 | TRBV7-3 | TRBD1 | CASSSGQGYNEQFF | TGTGCCAGCAGCTCGGGACAGGGGTACAATGAGCAGTTCTTC
. | TRBJ1-1 | TRBV9 | . | CASSVGGRTEAFF | TGTGCCAGCAGCGTCGGGGGTCGGACTGAAGCTTTCTTT
. | TRBJ2-7 | TRBV6-1 | TRBD2 | CASSESGSYEQYF | TGTGCCAGCAGTGAAAGCGGGAGCTACGAGCAGTACTTC
few | TRBJ2-1 | TRBV4-2 | TRBD2 | CASSQAAGGTYNEQFF | TGTGCCAGCAGCCAAGCGGCGGGAGGAACATACAATGAGCAGTTCTTC
. | TRBJ1-5 | TRBV7-8 | TRBD1 | CASSVTGAYSNQPQHF | TGTGCCAGCAGCGTTACAGGGGCCTATAGCAATCAGCCCCAGCATTTT
. | TRBJ1-3 | TRBV13 | . | CASSLAGGFQPTSTGNTIYF | TGTGCCAGCAGCCTCGCCGGGGGCTTCCAACCTACATCGACAGGAAACACCATATATTTT